One and the same sample provided the 21 T cell receptor beta chains below, sequenced in a study of T cells in Graves' hyperthyroidism and ophthalmopathy. Researchers took RNA transcripts and amplified the TCR beta CDR3 regions from them. The HTBI set primed first-round TCR CDR3 RT-PCR. TCRdb reprocessed the multiplex PCR reads via MiXCR and lists one record per CDR3 protein. The sample includes roughly 500,000 distinct CDR3 sequences, 14% of them seen just once. What was sequenced was blood. These receptors were taken from a woman in her 30s with Graves' hyperthyroidism that later progressed to Graves' ophthalmopathy.

This clonotype was recorded at least ten times. V is TRBV6-2 or TRBV6-3 and J is TRBJ2-1, with TRBD2 matching over 13 bases. The CDR3 sequence is 16 residues long. The V gene end was trimmed by 6 bases and the J gene end by 8 bases; junction bases not matched to a gene: 10. Germline CDR1 MNHEY, CDR2 SVGEGT. CDR3 in amino acids: CASSTRGLAGFDEQFF. CDR3 nucleotide sequence: TGTGCCAGCAGCACCCGGGGACTAGCGGGATTCGATGAGCAGTTCTTC.

The chain is built from TRBV18 and TRBJ1-4, with TRBD1 matching 7 bases. Germline V gene sequence: CDR1 KGHSH, CDR2 LQKENI. V shed 2 bases and J 0 bases; nucleotides not matched to a gene: 3. This CDR3 region has 16 residues. The CDR3 nucleotides are TGTGCCAGCTCACCAACTGGGACAGCAACTAATGAAAAACTGTTTTTT. Translated: CASSPTGTATNEKLFF.

This clonotype was found many times. The CDR3 region is CASTGYTF. The CDR3, as DNA: TGTGCCAGCACTGGCTACACCTTC. This sequence joins TRBV6-1 and TRBJ1-2; D gene ambiguous. The CDR3 runs to 8 residues. V lost 7 bases to trimming and J lost 7 bases, with 1 base between them. Germline V gives CDR1 MNHNS, CDR2 SASEGT.

The chain joins TRBV14 to TRBJ2-2; D is perhaps TRBD2 (5 bases). This CDR3 is built from 13 residues. Trimming removed 4 bases from V and 6 bases from J, with 9 bases in between. Germline CDR1 and CDR2: SGHDN and FVKESK. CDR3 in amino acids: CASSLPGAGELFF. The CDR3 nucleotides read TGTGCCAGCAGCCTCCCCGGGGCCGGGGAGCTGTTTTTT. Together with reference TRBV14 and TRBJ2-2, the CDR3 gives the full variable domain: EAGVTQFPSHSVIEKGQTVTLRCDPISGHDNLYWYRRVMGKEIKFLLHFVKESKQDESGMPNNRFLAERTGGTYSTLKVQPAELEDSGVYFCASSLPGAGELFFGEGSRLTVL.

There are many counts of this clonotype. The chain is built from TRBV12-3 or TRBV12-4 and TRBJ2-2; D is undetermined. V lost 5 bases and J 7 bases, leaving 11 bases between the germline ends. This CDR3 is 13 amino acids long. For the CDR3, the DNA is TGTGCCAGCAGTGCTGGGTGGAGCGGGGAGCTGTTTTTT. This codes for CASSAGWSGELFF.

Ten or more counts support this clonotype. J is TRBJ1-1 and V is TRBV2; unclear D gene. The CDR3 runs 13 residues. CDR1 is SNHLY, CDR2 FYNNEI, per germline. V lost 6 bases and J lost 0, with 8 bases in between. The CDR3 reads CASRYTVNTEAFF. In DNA form, the CDR3 reads TGTGCCAGCAGGTACACAGTGAACACTGAAGCTTTCTTT.

At least ten counts were recorded for this clonotype. V and J are TRBV20-1 and TRBJ1-1, with 9 bases aligning to TRBD1. With V trimmed by 6 bases and J by 10 bases, 18 bases remained unmatched. CDR1 is DFQATT, CDR2 SNEGSKA, per germline (reference sequence). The CDR3 is 15 amino acids. The CDR3 protein is CSARGAGTGWYGAFF. CDR3 DNA sequence: TGCAGTGCCCGAGGGGCCGGGACAGGGTGGTACGGAGCTTTCTTT.

This clonotype showed up many times. The V call is TRBV11-2, the J call TRBJ1-6; no definite D call. CDR3 size: 14 residues. Trimming left V 5 bases short and J 7 bases short, with 12 bases between. Germline V gene data show CDR1 as SGHAT and CDR2 as FQNNGV. CDR3 in amino acids: CASSPPSRNSPLHF. In nucleotides, the CDR3 is TGTGCCAGCAGCCCCCCCTCCCGGAATTCACCCCTCCACTTT.

Ten or more counts support this clonotype. The rearrangement joins TRBV7-3 to TRBJ1-1; D not certain. The germline V and J ends were trimmed by 5 bases and 6 bases, with 13 bases remaining between them. The CDR3 totals 13 residues. Germline V lookup: CDR1 SGHTA, CDR2 FQGTGA. CDR3 region: CASSLGQSSEAFF. In nucleotides, the CDR3 is TGTGCCAGCAGCCTAGGGCAGTCCTCTGAAGCTTTCTTT.

This chain uses TRBV29-1 with TRBJ2-4; 15 bases are shared with TRBD2. The CDR3 is 14 residues long. V dropped 7 bases and J dropped 7; count of bases not matched to a gene: 5. The V gene's germline CDR1 is SQVTM and CDR2 ANQGSEA. This CDR3 is CSGGLAGGWNIQYF. The CDR3 DNA reads TGCAGCGGGGGACTAGCGGGAGGATGGAACATTCAGTACTTC.

The J gene is TRBJ2-7, the V gene TRBV5-1; no clear D. Trimming shortened V by 3 bases and J by 6 bases, and 10 bases separated the two germline ends. Germline values: CDR1 SGHRS, CDR2 YFSETQ. The CDR3 runs 12 residues. DNA for the CDR3: TGCGCCAGCAGCTCCGAGGCGCCCGAGCAGTACTTC. As protein: CASSSEAPEQYF.

This clonotype was seen at least ten times. V gene TRBV10-3 combines with J gene TRBJ1-1; D might be TRBD1 (5 bases). The CDR3 totals 15 residues. Per germline, CDR1 ENHRY and CDR2 SYGVKD. V lost 6 bases and J 0 bases, leaving 14 bases between the germline ends. CDR3 DNA: TGTGCCATCAGCGACTCGGGACGGATGAACACTGAAGCTTTCTTT. It translates to CAISDSGRMNTEAFF.

In this sample, this clonotype turned up many times. The chain has TRBV14 and TRBJ2-1, with 8 positions matching TRBD2. This CDR3 comprises 16 residues. Per the germline V gene, CDR1 is SGHDN and CDR2 is FVKESK. The V gene end was trimmed by 0 bases and the J gene end by 6 bases; junction bases not matched to a gene: 7. The CDR3 sequence is CASSQDIGLAANEQFF. The CDR3 DNA reads as TGTGCCAGCAGCCAAGATATAGGACTAGCAGCCAATGAGCAGTTCTTC.

The chain recombines TRBV2 with TRBJ2-7; 12 bases line up with TRBD1. The germline V gene has CDR1 SNHLY and CDR2 FYNNEI. V was clipped by 7 bases and J by 7 bases; unmatched bases: 11. The CDR3 covers 15 residues. The CDR3 region has the DNA TGTGCCAGCAACCCAGTGGGACAGGGGGCGGGGGAGCAGTACTTC. This sequence encodes CASNPVGQGAGEQYF.

The chain joins TRBV4-2 to TRBJ1-2; TRBD1 might be the D (5 bases). The CDR3 is made up of 14 amino acids. V was trimmed by 4 bases and J by 14 bases, leaving 23 bases between them. Germline loops: CDR1 LGHNA, CDR2 YNFKEQ. CDR3 protein: CASSPNVYGGEVTF. The CDR3 region has the DNA TGTGCCAGCAGCCCGAATGTATACGGGGGTGAGGTAACCTTC.

Only a few counts were recorded for this clonotype. The chain employs TRBV19 and TRBJ2-3, with D tentatively TRBD1 or TRBD2 (5 bases each). The CDR3 sequence is 17 residues long. V was pared by 1 base and J by 0 bases, with 14 bases between. Germline lookup yields CDR1 LNHDA and CDR2 SQIVND (reference sequence). CDR3 DNA sequence: TGTGCCAGTAGTATAGGGGGGATAGTCGATAGCACAGATACGCAGTATTTT. Translation: CASSIGGIVDSTDTQYF.

With regard to this clonotype: A read error may explain this, as a much larger clone is one base away. V and J are TRBV28 and TRBJ1-5; D gene uncertain. Germline lookup yields CDR1 MDHEN and CDR2 SYDVKM. The CDR3 is 15 residues long. Here the CDR3 DNA reads TGTGCCGGCAGTTTAGGGCAGTTTAGCAATCAGCCCCAGCATTTT. This gives the protein CAGSLGQFSNQPQHF.

This clonotype occurred many times. The chain has TRBV5-4 and TRBJ2-3, with D possibly TRBD2 on 6 matching bases. V was clipped by 3 bases and J by 7 bases, with 18 bases between them. Looked up from germline, CDR1 is SGHNT and CDR2 is YYREEE (reference sequence). The CDR3 length is 15 residues. DNA of the CDR3: TGTGCCAGCAGCTCGGCGGGACTCCTACCGAATACGCAGTATTTT. As protein: CASSSAGLLPNTQYF. Variable domain in full (rest from reference TRBV5-4 and TRBJ2-3): ETGVTQSPTHLIKTRGQQVTLRCSSQSGHNTVSWYQQALGQGPQFIFQYYREEENGRGNFPPRFSGLQFPNYSSELNVNALELDDSALYLCASSSAGLLPNTQYFGPGTRLTVL.

This clonotype was seen at least ten times. The chain employs TRBV2 and TRBJ2-5; D not resolved. This CDR3 spans 12 amino acids. Germline-derived CDR1 and CDR2 are SNHLY and FYNNEI. V lost 4 bases and J lost 5, with 8 bases in between. CDR3: CASSAPLETQYF. The DNA of the CDR3 is TGTGCCAGCAGTGCCCCCCTGGAGACCCAGTACTTC.

The gene calls are TRBV27 and TRBJ2-5; 8 bases are shared with TRBD2. Unmatched junction bases numbered 12, after V lost 7 bases and J lost 5 bases. From germline, CDR1 is MNHEY and CDR2 SMNVEV (reference sequence). The CDR3 length is 15 residues. CDR3 DNA: TGTGCCAGCAAGTTTTCGGGGGGGATCAGGGAGACCCAGTACTTC. It is translated as CASKFSGGIRETQYF.

On this clonotype itself: A read error may be the cause here, since a much bigger clone is one base away. The chain is built from TRBV18 and TRBJ2-1; tentatively, D is TRBD1 (6 bases). The CDR3 runs to 13 residues. Germline-derived CDR1 and CDR2 are KGHSH and LQKENI. The CDR3 bases are TGTGCCAGCTCACCCGGACAGATGGTTGAGCAGCTCTTC. The encoded protein is CASSPGQMVEQLF.